One and the same sample provided the 32 T cell receptor beta chains below, sequenced in a study of T cell repertoires in cytomegalovirus infection. MiXCR, run by TCRdb on the reads, gives a single entry per CDR3 protein. The table shows approximately 150,000 distinct CDR3 sequences, with approximately 17% occurring only once. The source material was CD8+ T cells from PBMCs. The receptor source for this set is a human donor in good health (CMV status not recorded). Some clones in this sample may be carry-over from other donors' samples.

This chain connects TRBV12-3 or TRBV12-4 to TRBJ1-2, with no clear D. CDR3 size: 13 residues. Trimming took 5 bases from V and 4 from J, leaving 11 bases between them. CDR3 sequence: CASSPGRSYGYTF. The CDR3 bases are TGTGCCAGCAGTCCCGGACGGTCCTATGGCTACACCTTC.

This clonotype was recorded a few times. The V and J genes are TRBV2 and TRBJ1-1; possibly TRBD1 for D (5 bases). Deletions cut 6 bases from V and 5 bases from J, with 25 bases between. This CDR3 has 17 amino acids. Germline lookup yields CDR1 SNHLY and CDR2 FYNNEI. In DNA form, the CDR3 reads TGTGCCAGCAGAAAAACTGGGGGACTCCCCCTGAGGACTGAAGCTTTCTTT. Its protein is CASRKTGGLPLRTEAFF.

This clonotype came up a few times. This sequence joins TRBV28 and TRBJ2-3; TRBD2 aligns across 10 bases. The germline V gene encodes CDR1 MDHEN and CDR2 SYDVKM. V shed 4 bases, J shed 7 bases, and the junction held 17 bases outside the gene matches. There are 18 residues in the CDR3. The CDR3 loop reads CASSSIRLPSGSIHTQYF. The CDR3, as DNA: TGTGCCAGCAGTTCGATCCGGCTCCCTAGCGGGAGTATTCATACGCAGTATTTT.

The table lists this clonotype with a few counts. CDR3 sequence (DNA): TGTGCCAGCAGCTTTATTGGGGGGGCGCGGGAGCAGTACTTC. Its translation: CASSFIGGAREQYF. The chain is built from TRBV7-2 and TRBJ2-7; D is possibly TRBD2 (7 bases). The CDR3 is made up of 14 amino acids. Deletions cut 3 bases from V and 7 bases from J, with 16 bases between. In germline, CDR1 is SGHTA, CDR2 FQGNSA.

The V call is TRBV19, the J call TRBJ1-1; D is perhaps TRBD1 (5 bases). The V end lost 1 base, the J end lost 4 bases, and 13 bases lay between the germline ends. This CDR3 has 15 residues. From germline, CDR1 is LNHDA and CDR2 SQIVND (reference sequence). CDR3 sequence reads: CASSIVPSGATEAFF. CDR3 DNA: TGTGCCAGTAGTATAGTTCCCTCCGGGGCCACTGAAGCTTTCTTT.

The chain combines TRBV29-1 with TRBJ1-2, with TRBD1 matching over 10 bases. The CDR3 is 15 amino acids. J gave up 8 bases and V 3 bases, and 12 bases lay outside the gene matches. Germline-derived CDR1 and CDR2 are SQVTM and ANQGSEA. The CDR3 nucleotides are TGCAGCGTTGACCCACCTCGACAGGGGGCTTGGGGCTACACCTTC. Its protein is CSVDPPRQGAWGYTF.

The chain has TRBV7-2 and TRBJ2-7, with D perhaps given as TRBD1 or TRBD2 (6 bases each). V lost 1 base and J 4 bases, leaving 11 bases between the germline ends. CDR1 and CDR2 (germline): SGHTA, FQGNSA. The CDR3 loop spans 14 amino acids. CDR3 residues: CASSLGAGHYEQYF. CDR3 sequence (DNA): TGTGCCAGCAGCTTAGGGGCGGGACATTACGAGCAGTACTTC. Filled out from reference TRBV7-2 and TRBJ2-7, the complete variable domain reads GAGVSQSPSNKVTEKGKDVELRCDPISGHTALYWYRQSLGQGLEFLIYFQGNSAPDKSGLPSDRFSAERTGGSVSTLTIQRTQQEDSAVYLCASSLGAGHYEQYFGPGTRLTVT.

The V gene is TRBV29-1, the J gene TRBJ2-3; D assignment may be TRBD1 or TRBD2 (5 bases each). The length of the CDR3 is 13 residues. Trimming pared 8 bases from V and 2 bases from J, leaving 14 bases between. In germline, CDR1 is SQVTM, CDR2 ANQGSEA. CDR3 residues: CSLEVGTTDTQYF. In nucleotides, the CDR3 is TGCAGCCTCGAGGTGGGGACCACAGATACGCAGTATTTT.

The CDR3 DNA sequence: TGTGCCACCAGCAGAGATGAGGGCTCTCCTCGGGAGACCCAGTACTTC. Translation: CATSRDEGSPRETQYF. This sequence joins TRBV15 and TRBJ2-5; D is perhaps TRBD2 (5 bases). CDR1 is LNHNV and CDR2 is YYDKDF in the germline V gene (reference sequence). V lost 0 bases to trimming and J lost 5 bases, with 16 bases between them. The CDR3 has 16 residues.

The rearrangement links TRBV28 to TRBJ2-5, with 7 nucleotides matching TRBD1. The CDR3 contains 15 residues. CDR1 and CDR2 from the germline V gene are MDHEN and SYDVKM. J lost 1 base, V lost 2 bases, and 4 bases had no gene match. The CDR3 loop reads CASSLGQVIQETQYF. The CDR3 DNA sequence: TGTGCCAGCAGTTTAGGACAGGTGATCCAAGAGACCCAGTACTTC.

J is TRBJ2-1 and V is TRBV9, with 11 bases aligning to TRBD2. CDR1 SGDLS and CDR2 YYNGEE come from the germline V gene. V shed 3 bases, J shed 3 bases, and the junction held 5 bases outside the gene matches. CDR3 length: 16 residues. The CDR3 DNA is TGTGCCAGCAGCGAAGGGACTAGCGGAGACTACAATGAGCAGTTCTTC. Amino acids: CASSEGTSGDYNEQFF.

In its sample, this clonotype was seen many times. The chain recombines TRBV27 with TRBJ2-7; weak D call: TRBD1 (6 bases). Per germline, CDR1 MNHEY and CDR2 SMNVEV (reference sequence). Trimming took 5 bases from V and 1 from J, leaving 18 bases between them. The CDR3 length is 16 residues. The CDR3 sequence: CASSTLQGVVSYEQYF. In nucleotides, the CDR3 is TGTGCCAGCAGTACGCTACAGGGTGTCGTATCCTACGAGCAGTACTTC.

This clonotype was observed a few times. CDR3 sequence reads: CASSLTRVAEQFF. Written as DNA, the CDR3 is TGTGCCAGCAGCTTAACTAGGGTGGCTGAGCAGTTCTTC. The V gene is TRBV11-3, the J gene TRBJ2-1; D may be TRBD2 (5 bases). V lost 2 bases to trimming and J lost 9 bases, with 11 bases between them. Looked up from germline, CDR1 is SGHNT and CDR2 is YENEEA. The CDR3 extends over 13 amino acids.

This chain joins TRBV2 and TRBJ2-1; 14 bases fit TRBD2. Looked up from germline, CDR1 is SNHLY and CDR2 is FYNNEI. V was clipped by 4 bases and J by 0 bases; unmatched bases: 5. The CDR3 length is 18 residues. CDR3 region: CASSVRTSGGSSYNEQFF. Here the CDR3 DNA reads TGTGCCAGCAGTGTCAGGACTAGCGGGGGGAGCTCCTACAATGAGCAGTTCTTC.

This clonotype showed up just a few times. This chain connects TRBV12-3 or TRBV12-4 to TRBJ2-7, with D possibly called TRBD1 or TRBD2 (5 bases each). The CDR3 has 12 residues. With 6 bases removed from V and 9 bases from J, the gap between germline ends came to 15 bases. This CDR3 reads CASRGDVGGQYF. The CDR3 nucleotides are TGTGCCAGCAGGGGGGACGTTGGGGGGCAGTACTTC.

J is TRBJ1-5 and V is TRBV10-3, with D unresolved. V was shortened by 8 bases and J by 7 bases, with 12 bases between the two germline ends. This CDR3 has 12 residues. CDR1 ENHRY and CDR2 SYGVKD come from the germline V gene. The DNA for the CDR3 is TGTGCCATCGGAACCGAGGGACAGCCCCAGCATTTT. Translation gives CAIGTEGQPQHF.

The chain uses TRBV14 and TRBJ1-5; D ambiguous. From germline, CDR1 is SGHDN and CDR2 FVKESK. The CDR3 totals 14 residues. V was shortened by 4 bases and J by 0 bases, with 7 bases between the two germline ends. The CDR3 sequence is CASSRHGSNQPQHF. The CDR3 nucleotides read TGTGCCAGCAGCCGACACGGTAGCAATCAGCCCCAGCATTTT.

The rearrangement joins TRBV7-9 to TRBJ1-1; 7 bases map to TRBD1. V shed 6 bases and J 5 bases; nucleotides not matched to a gene: 12. Germline-derived CDR1 and CDR2 are SEHNR and FQNEAQ (reference sequence). There are 15 residues in the CDR3. The CDR3 DNA follows: TGTGCCAGCAGAAACATACAGGGGAGTTGGACTGAAGCTTTCTTT. Its protein product is CASRNIQGSWTEAFF.

This clonotype was counted once. The V call is TRBV20-1, the J call TRBJ2-1; TRBD2 is a possible D gene (6 bases). The CDR3 runs to 15 residues. V dropped 5 bases and J dropped 1 base, with 15 bases sitting between them. Germline assignment: CDR1 DFQATT and CDR2 SNEGSKA (reference sequence). Here the CDR3 reads CSAGPPGTSYNEQFF. The CDR3 DNA is TGCAGTGCTGGACCACCTGGGACTTCCTACAATGAGCAGTTCTTC.

V is TRBV7-9 and J is TRBJ2-1; TRBD2 might be the D (6 bases). CDR3 length: 13 amino acids. Germline CDR1 is SEHNR and CDR2 is FQNEAQ (reference sequence). V shed 5 bases and J shed 7 bases, with 12 bases lying between them. This chain's CDR3 is CASSRPGGNEQFF. The CDR3 DNA reads TGTGCCAGCAGCCGCCCTGGGGGGAATGAGCAGTTCTTC.

The chain employs TRBV2 and TRBJ2-3, with D perhaps matching TRBD1 (5 bases). Germline CDR1 and CDR2: SNHLY and FYNNEI. V gave up 7 bases and J gave up 10 bases, with 12 bases separating them. The CDR3 runs to 11 residues. CDR3 DNA sequence: TGTGCCAGCATAGGTGGGGCCTCGCAGTATTTT. Its translation is CASIGGASQYF.

The rearrangement uses TRBV4-3 and TRBJ2-7; no firm D call. Per germline, CDR1 LGHNA and CDR2 YSLEER. This CDR3 has 15 amino acids. The germline V and J ends were trimmed by 0 bases and 0 bases, with 9 bases remaining between them. CDR3 DNA: TGCGCCAGCAGCCAAGATAGATACAGCTCCTACGAGCAGTACTTC. This encodes CASSQDRYSSYEQYF.

This clonotype turned up a few times. J is TRBJ2-2 and V is TRBV4-1; D is uncertain. V gave up 1 base and J gave up 3 bases, with 6 bases separating them. CDR1 and CDR2 (germline): MGHRA, YSYEKL. CDR3 size: 14 residues. CDR3: CASSQGRYTGELFF. The DNA of the CDR3 is TGCGCCAGCAGCCAAGGTCGGTACACCGGGGAGCTGTTTTTT.

At least ten counts were recorded for this clonotype. J is TRBJ2-1 and V is TRBV7-2, with D perhaps being TRBD1 or TRBD2 (6 bases each). The CDR3 extends over 14 amino acids. V was trimmed by 6 bases and J by 6 bases, leaving 15 bases between them. The V gene's germline CDR1 is SGHTA and CDR2 FQGNSA. Here the CDR3 DNA reads TGTGCCAGCAGTCTCGGGAGAGGGGGCAATGAGCAGTTCTTC. This translates into CASSLGRGGNEQFF.

The chain employs TRBV25-1 and TRBJ2-5; D remains ambiguous. Germline V lookup: CDR1 MGHDK, CDR2 SYGVNS. Trimming shortened V by 5 bases and J by 0 bases, and 10 bases separated the two germline ends. The CDR3 extends over 14 amino acids. CDR3 residues: CASSNWTDQETQYF. In nucleotides, the CDR3 is TGTGCCAGCAGTAATTGGACGGACCAAGAGACCCAGTACTTC.

V and J are TRBV28 and TRBJ2-7; D unresolved. The CDR3 extends over 13 amino acids. Germline-derived CDR1 and CDR2 are MDHEN and SYDVKM. Trimming took off 2 bases at V and 3 bases at J, with 8 bases between the two ends. The CDR3 loop reads CASSLVQFYEQYF. In DNA form, the CDR3 reads TGTGCCAGCAGTTTAGTGCAGTTCTACGAGCAGTACTTC.

The rearrangement links TRBV29-1 to TRBJ2-7, with 8 bases lining up with TRBD1. V lost 0 bases and J lost 5; bases outside the gene matches: 12. In germline, CDR1 is SQVTM, CDR2 ANQGSEA. The CDR3 is 16 residues long. The CDR3 sequence: CSVEDFRQGKKNEQYF. CDR3 coding DNA: TGCAGCGTTGAAGATTTTAGACAGGGGAAAAAGAACGAGCAGTACTTC.

The chain has TRBV11-2 and TRBJ2-7; D unresolved. The CDR3 totals 11 residues. CDR1 is SGHAT and CDR2 is FQNNGV in the germline V gene. V was clipped by 6 bases and J by 2 bases, with 5 bases between them. The CDR3 DNA follows: TGTGCCAGCAGGAATACCTACGAGCAGTACTTC. Protein product: CASRNTYEQYF.

In this sample, this clonotype turned up many times. The chain is built from TRBV6-2 or TRBV6-3 and TRBJ2-7; no clear D gene. The CDR3 sequence is 12 residues long. V dropped 6 bases and J dropped 1 base, with 7 bases sitting between them. CDR1 and CDR2 from the germline V gene are MNHEY and SVGEGT. The CDR3 sequence: CASSPNSYEQYF. The CDR3 DNA reads TGTGCCAGCAGCCCAAATTCCTACGAGCAGTACTTC.

Sample share makes this clonotype medium-sized (0.01 to 0.1%). The V and J genes are TRBV7-2 and TRBJ1-1; no definite D call. Germline CDR1 reads SGHTA; CDR2 reads FQGNSA. V gave up 1 base and J gave up 0 bases, with 6 bases separating them. This CDR3 has 14 amino acids. CDR3 sequence reads: CASSLEIMNTEAFF. The DNA for the CDR3 is TGTGCCAGCAGCTTAGAGATCATGAACACTGAAGCTTTCTTT.

The table lists this clonotype with a few counts. The chain uses TRBV19 and TRBJ2-1; a weak D match, TRBD2 (5 bases). The CDR3 consists of 13 residues. The V gene's germline CDR1 is LNHDA and CDR2 SQIVND (reference sequence). V was trimmed by 3 bases and J by 7 bases, leaving 10 bases between them. CDR3 loop: CASSITSANEQFF. The CDR3 DNA reads as TGTGCCAGTAGTATTACTAGTGCTAATGAGCAGTTCTTC. The full variable domain, in which reference TRBV19 and TRBJ2-1 provide the parts outside the CDR3, is DGGITQSPKYLFRKEGQNVTLSCEQNLNHDAMYWYRQDPGQGLRLIYYSQIVNDFQKGDIAEGYSVSREKKESFPLTVTSAQKNPTAFYLCASSITSANEQFFGPGTRLTVL.

This clonotype showed up just a few times. The chain has TRBV7-8 and TRBJ2-3, with D possibly called TRBD1 or TRBD2 (6 bases each). Germline V gene data show CDR1 as SGHVS and CDR2 as FQNEAQ. CDR3 length: 17 amino acids. Trimming left V 2 bases short and J 6 bases short, with 21 bases between. CDR3 amino acids: CASSLRGGWASTDTQYF. The DNA of the CDR3 is TGTGCCAGCAGCTTAAGAGGGGGGTGGGCATCCACGGATACGCAGTATTTT.